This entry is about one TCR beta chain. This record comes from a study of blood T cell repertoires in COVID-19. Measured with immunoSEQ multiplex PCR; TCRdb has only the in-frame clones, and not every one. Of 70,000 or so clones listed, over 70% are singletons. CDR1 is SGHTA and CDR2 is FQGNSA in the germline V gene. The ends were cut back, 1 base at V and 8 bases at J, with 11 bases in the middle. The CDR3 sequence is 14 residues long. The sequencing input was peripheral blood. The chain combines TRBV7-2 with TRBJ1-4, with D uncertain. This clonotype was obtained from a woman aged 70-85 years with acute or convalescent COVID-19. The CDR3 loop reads CASSLGGFAEKLFF. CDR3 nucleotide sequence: TGTGCCAGCAGCTTAGGCGGGTTTGCGGAAAAACTGTTTTTT.